These 21 T cell receptor beta chains were sequenced from one sample in a study of cytomegalovirus exposure and HLA in healthy donors. Sequenced by immunoSEQ multiplex PCR; TCRdb stores in-frame clones only, minus some. The sample contains over 100,000 clones, 88% of which appear only once. Sample: PBMCs. Receptors originate from a woman under 30 in good health and CMV-seronegative.

The gene calls are TRBV28 and TRBJ2-7; 7 positions match TRBD1. V was pared by 10 bases and J by 3 bases, with 9 bases of the junction left unmatched. Germline V gene sequence: CDR1 MDHEN, CDR2 SYDVKM. The CDR3 extends over 13 amino acids. The CDR3 bases are TGTGCCACCAAGACAGGGCCCTACTACGAGCAGTACTTC. Amino acids: CATKTGPYYEQYF.

The chain employs TRBV5-1 and TRBJ2-1; 9 bases align to TRBD1. The germline CDR1 and CDR2 sequences are SGHRS and YFSETQ. The CDR3 has 14 amino acids. J lost 9 bases, V lost 3 bases, and 7 bases had no gene match. CDR3 sequence: CASSSATGGSEQFF. The CDR3 DNA follows: TGCGCCAGCAGCTCGGCTACAGGGGGCAGTGAGCAGTTCTTC.

Turning to this clone: At the DNA level, this CDR3 is encoded by other sequences in the same sample as well. This chain joins TRBV6-5 and TRBJ2-5, with D possibly matching TRBD2 (6 bases). The CDR3 is 13 amino acids. The V end was cut by 3 bases, the J end by 5 bases, with 10 bases between. The germline V gene has CDR1 MNHEY and CDR2 SVGAGI. The CDR3 nucleotides are TGTGCCAGCAGTTATGGTGGGGGGGAGACCCAGTACTTC. Translation: CASSYGGGETQYF.

Only one count was recorded for this clone. This sequence joins TRBV29-1 and TRBJ1-4, with no clear D. Germline values: CDR1 SQVTM, CDR2 ANQGSEA. V shed 4 bases and J shed 11 bases, with 14 bases lying between them. There are 12 residues in the CDR3. As DNA, the CDR3 is TGCAGCGTTGGAGTGCGGGGAGAGAAACTGTTTTTT. Residues: CSVGVRGEKLFF.

The chain is built from TRBV28 and TRBJ2-7, with a tentative D call TRBD2 (5 bases). The length of the CDR3 is 14 residues. The germline V gene encodes CDR1 MDHEN and CDR2 SYDVKM. Trimming took 7 bases from V and 5 from J, leaving 18 bases between them. The DNA for the CDR3 is TGTGCCAGCAACCAGGATGGGGTCGGGGACGAGCAGTACTTC. This gives the protein CASNQDGVGDEQYF.

This clone was detected only a few times. The rearrangement uses TRBV6-5 and TRBJ2-2, with no clear D. The CDR3 extends over 16 amino acids. V was trimmed by 3 bases and J by 0 bases, leaving 11 bases between them. Germline CDR1 reads MNHEY; CDR2 reads SVGAGI. DNA of the CDR3: TGTGCCAGCAGTTATAGGCGGCGAACGAACACCGGGGAGCTGTTTTTT. This sequence encodes CASSYRRRTNTGELFF.

This sequence joins TRBV6-1 and TRBJ1-4, with 7 bases lining up with TRBD1. The V and J ends lost 7 bases and 3 bases, in that order; junction bases with no gene match: 5. CDR3 length: 14 amino acids. Per germline, CDR1 MNHNS and CDR2 SASEGT. This chain's CDR3 is CASTRQGSNEKLFF. DNA for the CDR3: TGTGCCAGCACACGACAGGGCTCTAATGAAAAACTGTTTTTT.

The J gene is TRBJ1-3, the V gene TRBV6-5; 7 positions match TRBD1. Germline-derived CDR1 and CDR2 are MNHEY and SVGAGI. With 8 bases clipped from V and 4 bases from J, the junction kept 2 bases outside the gene matches. The CDR3 spans 12 residues. CDR3 coding DNA: TGTGCCAGCCAGGACAGGGGAAACACCATATATTTT. It codes for CASQDRGNTIYF.

The rearrangement joins TRBV29-1 to TRBJ1-2; TRBD1 matches 11 bases. CDR3 length: 13 amino acids. The germline V gene has CDR1 SQVTM and CDR2 ANQGSEA. Losses at the gene ends were 6 bases for V and 1 base for J; bases not matched to a gene: 1. CDR3 in DNA: TGCAGCGTAGGGACAGGGGGTAACTATGGCTACACCTTC. Protein sequence: CSVGTGGNYGYTF.

The CDR3 is CASSLEAGGDLEQFF. CDR3 sequence (DNA): TGTGCCAGCAGCTTAGAGGCCGGGGGGGATCTAGAGCAGTTCTTC. This sequence joins TRBV11-2 and TRBJ2-1, with TRBD2 matching 8 bases. The CDR3 extends over 15 amino acids. V lost 0 bases and J lost 10; bases outside the gene matches: 8. Germline CDR1 reads SGHAT; CDR2 reads FQNNGV.

The CDR3 region has the DNA TGTGCCAGCAGCGCCCATCCACTAGTAGTTTCCTACAATGAGCAGTTCTTC. Protein sequence: CASSAHPLVVSYNEQFF. V gene TRBV9 combines with J gene TRBJ2-1, with D possibly TRBD2 on 5 matching bases. This CDR3 has 17 residues. CDR1 is SGDLS and CDR2 is YYNGEE in the germline V gene. Trimming took 3 bases from V and 1 from J, leaving 17 bases between them.

This sequence joins TRBV30 and TRBJ1-3; D is undetermined. CDR3 size: 14 residues. Germline loops: CDR1 GTSNPN, CDR2 SVGIG (reference sequence). Trimming took off 5 bases at V and 1 base at J, with 12 bases between the two ends. The CDR3: CAWARSPSGNTIYF. The DNA for the CDR3 is TGTGCCTGGGCTCGGAGTCCTTCTGGAAACACCATATATTTT.

The V call is TRBV19, the J call TRBJ1-2; 10 positions agree with TRBD1. Germline values: CDR1 LNHDA, CDR2 SQIVND (reference sequence). Unmatched junction bases numbered 10, after V lost 8 bases and J lost 7 bases. This CDR3 contains 14 residues. CDR3 amino acids: CASSPGQGIFGYTF. Here the CDR3 DNA reads TGTGCCAGTTCTCCGGGACAGGGGATTTTTGGCTACACCTTC.

This chain links TRBV11-3 with TRBJ2-3; 11 bases line up with TRBD2. The CDR3 has 16 residues. The ends lost 5 bases at V and 4 bases at J; junction bases unmatched: 8. The V gene's germline CDR1 is SGHNT and CDR2 YENEEA. This chain's CDR3 is CASSRSGGAGADTQYF. The CDR3 DNA sequence: TGTGCCAGCAGCCGTAGCGGGGGGGCAGGGGCAGATACGCAGTATTTT.

The rearrangement joins TRBV7-2 to TRBJ2-7, with TRBD2 matching 9 bases. Per the germline V gene, CDR1 is SGHTA and CDR2 is FQGNSA. The CDR3 contains 13 residues. V gave up 11 bases and J gave up 2 bases; unmatched junction bases: 7. The chain's CDR3 is CACGGATTYEQYF. The DNA for the CDR3 is TGTGCCTGCGGGGGGGCGACCACCTACGAGCAGTACTTC. Filled out from reference TRBV7-2 and TRBJ2-7, the complete variable domain reads GAGVSQSPSNKVTEKGKDVELRCDPISGHTALYWYRQSLGQGLEFLIYFQGNSAPDKSGLPSDRFSAERTGGSVSTLTIQRTQQEDSAVYLCACGGATTYEQYFGPGTRLTVT.

The V call is TRBV5-4, the J call TRBJ2-1; 10 bases agree with TRBD2. This CDR3 comprises 16 residues. The ends lost 3 bases at V and 4 bases at J; junction bases unmatched: 7. CDR1 and CDR2 (germline): SGHNT, YYREEE (reference sequence). CDR3 amino acids: CASSSRTSGIYNEQFF. Here the CDR3 DNA reads TGTGCCAGCAGCTCCCGTACTAGCGGGATTTACAATGAGCAGTTCTTC.

This rearrangement joins TRBV5-1 to TRBJ2-3; 9 bases are a match to TRBD2. Germline CDR1 reads SGHRS; CDR2 reads YFSETQ. Trimming removed 2 bases from V and 6 bases from J; junction bases left unmatched: 4. CDR3 length equals 14 residues. This chain's CDR3 is CASSFPSGMDTQYF. The CDR3 bases are TGCGCCAGCAGCTTTCCTAGCGGGATGGATACGCAGTATTTT.

The genes are TRBV13 and TRBJ2-5; 9 bases are a match to TRBD2. This CDR3 is built from 15 residues. Losses at the gene ends were 5 bases for V and 4 bases for J; bases not matched to a gene: 8. Germline values: CDR1 PRHDT, CDR2 FYEKMQ (reference sequence). The CDR3: CASSPIAGATETQYF. In DNA, the CDR3 is TGTGCCAGCAGCCCTATAGCGGGGGCGACAGAGACCCAGTACTTC. Using reference TRBV13 and TRBJ2-5 for the parts outside the CDR3, the full variable domain is AAGVIQSPRHLIKEKRETATLKCYPIPRHDTVYWYQQGPGQDPQFLISFYEKMQSDKGSIPDRFSAQQFSDYHSELNMSSLELGDSALYFCASSPIAGATETQYFGPGTRLLVL.

This clone came up once. The rearrangement uses TRBV5-1 and TRBJ2-7; D is possibly TRBD1 (6 bases). The germline CDR1 and CDR2 sequences are SGHRS and YFSETQ. The CDR3 runs 13 residues. Between the trimmed V and J ends, which lost 7 bases and 2 bases, there was a span of 13 bases. This chain's CDR3 is CASGEQGPYEQYF. The CDR3 DNA reads as TGCGCCAGCGGCGAACAGGGACCCTACGAGCAGTACTTC.

This chain joins TRBV28 and TRBJ2-1; D might be TRBD2 (6 bases). The CDR3 loop spans 12 amino acids. In germline, CDR1 is MDHEN, CDR2 SYDVKM. V gave up 6 bases and J gave up 6 bases, with 9 bases separating them. The CDR3 region is CASRGGVNEQFF. The CDR3 nucleotides are TGTGCCAGCAGGGGCGGGGTCAATGAGCAGTTCTTC.

The chain combines TRBV6-6 with TRBJ1-1; TRBD1 matches 8 bases. From germline, CDR1 is MNHNY and CDR2 SVGAGI (reference sequence). The junction had 7 bases not matched to a gene; V was cut back by 4 bases and J by 6 bases. CDR3 length: 14 amino acids. The chain's CDR3 is CASSSQGAPSEAFF. The CDR3 DNA reads TGTGCCAGCAGTTCGCAGGGGGCGCCCTCTGAAGCTTTCTTT.